The 17 T cell receptor beta chains reported below all come from one sample, sequenced in a study of vaccination and CD4 T cells after COVID-19 (dated by TCRdb to about 2022). No cognate antigen is known for these TCRs. Preparation of the library involved PCR. The sequencing machine was an Illumina iSeq 100. DNA from cultured CD4+ T cells underwent TCR sequencing with the Oncomine TCR Beta short-read assay at the Johns Hopkins FTIC core. Clones were called with MiXCR by TCRdb after fastp trimmed the public reads at Q25, and only in-frame beta chains were retained. Each CDR3 protein appears once, grouped with its most common genes and DNA. This sample has around 15,000 distinct CDR3 sequences in its table, and approximately 57% of those were observed once. Of the sample, 10% falls within the top ten clones. Interpreted using the paper, the treatment or condition label stands for: roughly ten-day PBMC culture with coronavirus spike peptide pools or control peptides (ViraFEST assay).

Source material: CD4+ T cells from blood, cultured in vitro. These receptors all come from a human donor who had recovered from COVID-19.

The chain couples TRBV9 to TRBJ2-5, with 7 bases lining up with TRBD1. Trimming took 0 bases from V and 1 from J; bases not matched to a gene: 6. CDR1 and CDR2 (germline): SGDLS, YYNGEE. The CDR3 runs to 16 residues. DNA for the CDR3: TGTGCCAGCAGCGTAGCCCCGACAGGGTTCCAAGAGACCCAGTACTTC. It codes for CASSVAPTGFQETQYF.

V usage is TRBV28 and J usage is TRBJ1-1; TRBD1 matches 10 bases. The CDR3 is made up of 14 amino acids. Looked up from germline, CDR1 is MDHEN and CDR2 is SYDVKM. Trimming at V came to 6 bases and at J to 1 base, leaving 2 bases not matched to a gene. For the CDR3, the DNA is TGTGCCAGCAGCCGGACAGGGGGGAACACTGAAGCTTTCTTT. Translated, it gives CASSRTGGNTEAFF.

J is TRBJ2-3 and V is TRBV7-3; 7 nucleotides line up with TRBD2. Germline values: CDR1 SGHTA, CDR2 FQGTGA. V shed 7 bases and J 1 base; nucleotides not matched to a gene: 5. The CDR3 covers 14 residues. The CDR3 coding sequence is TGTGCCAGCACCCCTGCGGGGGGCACAGATACGCAGTATTTT. It encodes CASTPAGGTDTQYF.

This clonotype was counted a few times. The DNA for the CDR3 is TGTGCCAGCTCAATAGGGCTAGCGGTCACCGGGGAGCTGTTTTTT. This translates into CASSIGLAVTGELFF. The V call is TRBV11-2, the J call TRBJ2-2; 7 bases map to TRBD2. CDR1 is SGHAT, CDR2 FQNNGV, per germline. The CDR3 loop spans 15 amino acids. Losses at the gene ends were 8 bases for V and 4 bases for J; bases not matched to a gene: 10.

This clonotype has only a few counts. The chain links TRBV30 to TRBJ1-2; the D gene is possibly TRBD1 (5 bases). Between the trimmed V and J ends, which lost 4 bases and 7 bases, there was a span of 16 bases. Germline-derived CDR1 and CDR2 are GTSNPN and SVGIG (reference sequence). The CDR3 consists of 13 residues. The CDR3 sequence is CAWKLAGASGYTF. The CDR3 nucleotides are TGTGCCTGGAAGCTAGCCGGGGCGAGTGGCTACACCTTC.

This sequence joins TRBV7-9 and TRBJ1-2; D ambiguous. The V gene lost 3 bases and the J gene lost 7 bases, with 12 bases spanning the gap. This CDR3 comprises 13 residues. CDR1 is SEHNR, CDR2 FQNEAQ, per germline (reference sequence). CDR3 in DNA: TGTGCCAGCAGCTTCGGGCCGACGGTTGGCTACACCTTC. Protein product: CASSFGPTVGYTF. Supplemented by reference TRBV7-9 and TRBJ1-2, the full variable domain reads DTGVSQNPRHKITKRGQNVTFRCDPISEHNRLYWYRQTLGQGPEFLTYFQNEAQLEKSRLLSDRFSAERPKGSFSTLEIQRTEQGDSAMYLCASSFGPTVGYTFGSGTRLTVV.

This clonotype was seen more than once but under ten times. This chain links TRBV10-3 with TRBJ2-5; D is uncertain. The CDR3 length is 16 residues. Deletions cut 2 bases from V and 5 bases from J, with 18 bases between. Germline-derived CDR1 and CDR2 are ENHRY and SYGVKD. CDR3 loop: CAISEGWSRVRETQYF. CDR3 DNA: TGTGCCATCAGTGAGGGGTGGTCAAGGGTGCGGGAGACCCAGTACTTC.

The chain combines TRBV7-2 with TRBJ2-7; TRBD2 agrees at 7 bases. Germline V gene data show CDR1 as SGHTA and CDR2 as FQGNSA. The CDR3 extends over 14 amino acids. The trim removed 3 bases at V and 5 bases at J, leaving 7 bases unmatched. CDR3 protein: CASSFRVRGNEQYF. The CDR3 region has the DNA TGTGCCAGCAGCTTCAGGGTGCGGGGGAACGAGCAGTACTTC. Supplemented by reference TRBV7-2 and TRBJ2-7, the full variable domain reads GAGVSQSPSNKVTEKGKDVELRCDPISGHTALYWYRQSLGQGLEFLIYFQGNSAPDKSGLPSDRFSAERTGGSVSTLTIQRTQQEDSAVYLCASSFRVRGNEQYFGPGTRLTVT.

The count of this clonotype is one. The chain carries TRBV28 and TRBJ2-7; the match to TRBD1 covers 7 bases. The J segment lost 4 bases and the V segment lost 7 bases, leaving 7 bases of the junction unmatched. CDR1 and CDR2 from the germline V gene are MDHEN and SYDVKM. The CDR3 consists of 13 residues. CDR3 nucleotides: TGTGCCAGCAATCAAGGGGGCCCATACGAGCAGTACTTC. This codes for CASNQGGPYEQYF.

By its share, this clonotype is medium-sized. CDR3 nucleotides: TGCAGTGCTAGACTCTCTCTCACAGATACGCAGTATTTT. It yields the protein CSARLSLTDTQYF. V and J are TRBV20-1 and TRBJ2-3, with D uncertain. Germline CDR1 reads DFQATT; CDR2 reads SNEGSKA (reference sequence). This CDR3 has 13 residues. V was cut by 2 bases and J by 2 bases, with 8 bases left in between.

In nucleotides, the CDR3 is TGCAGTGTCCAGGGCAATAATTCACCCCTCCACTTT. Residues: CSVQGNNSPLHF. The chain couples TRBV20-1 to TRBJ1-6; weak D call: TRBD1 (5 bases). V lost 7 bases and J lost 5, with 9 bases in between. The CDR3 contains 12 residues. Germline CDR1 is DFQATT and CDR2 is SNEGSKA (reference sequence).

The CDR3 DNA sequence: TGCAGTGCTAGAGGAGGAGCAGGGGTCTATGGCTACACCTTC. Amino acids: CSARGGAGVYGYTF. The chain employs TRBV20-1 and TRBJ1-2; D may be TRBD1 (6 bases). The V gene lost 1 base and the J gene lost 4 bases, with 13 bases spanning the gap. Germline V CDR1 and CDR2: DFQATT, SNEGSKA (reference sequence). The CDR3 length is 14 residues.

This chain links TRBV30 with TRBJ1-2; TRBD1 matches at 10 bases. The length of the CDR3 is 16 residues. The germline CDR1 and CDR2 sequences are GTSNPN and SVGIG (reference sequence). V shed 0 bases, J shed 4 bases, and the junction held 8 bases outside the gene matches. CDR3 loop: CAWSVFGDRGSYGYTF. Here the CDR3 DNA reads TGTGCCTGGAGTGTATTTGGGGACAGGGGATCCTATGGCTACACCTTC.

The chain links TRBV6-1 to TRBJ1-3, with 8 bases identical to TRBD1. CDR1 MNHNS and CDR2 SASEGT come from the germline V gene. Germline trimming cut 4 bases from V and 3 bases from J; bases unmatched to any gene: 8. The CDR3 runs to 16 residues. In DNA, the CDR3 is TGTGCCAGCAGTGCCTCCGGACAGGGAAGTGGAAACACCATATATTTT. It yields the protein CASSASGQGSGNTIYF.

This clonotype was counted only a few times. This chain connects TRBV12-3 or TRBV12-4 to TRBJ2-7; D remains unclear. V dropped 2 bases and J dropped 3 bases, with 8 bases sitting between them. The CDR3 spans 13 residues. CDR3 sequence: CASSLLASYEQYF. CDR3 DNA: TGTGCCAGCAGTTTACTCGCTAGCTACGAGCAGTACTTC.

The chain carries TRBV18 and TRBJ1-1, with a weak D call TRBD1 (5 bases). Germline lookup yields CDR1 KGHSH and CDR2 LQKENI. V shed 3 bases and J shed 3 bases, with 14 bases lying between them. This CDR3 spans 15 amino acids. The CDR3 is CASSPQGDSYTEAFF. The CDR3 DNA sequence: TGTGCCAGCTCACCCCAGGGCGACTCCTACACTGAAGCTTTCTTT.

This clonotype was seen a handful of times. The genes are TRBV27 and TRBJ2-2, with TRBD1 matching over 9 bases. CDR1 MNHEY and CDR2 SMNVEV come from the germline V gene (reference sequence). Trimming took 1 base from V and 7 from J; bases not matched to a gene: 4. The CDR3 is 15 residues long. The CDR3 nucleotides are TGTGCCAGCAGTTTATGGACAGGGGCGGTCGGGGAGCTGTTTTTT. Translating gives CASSLWTGAVGELFF.